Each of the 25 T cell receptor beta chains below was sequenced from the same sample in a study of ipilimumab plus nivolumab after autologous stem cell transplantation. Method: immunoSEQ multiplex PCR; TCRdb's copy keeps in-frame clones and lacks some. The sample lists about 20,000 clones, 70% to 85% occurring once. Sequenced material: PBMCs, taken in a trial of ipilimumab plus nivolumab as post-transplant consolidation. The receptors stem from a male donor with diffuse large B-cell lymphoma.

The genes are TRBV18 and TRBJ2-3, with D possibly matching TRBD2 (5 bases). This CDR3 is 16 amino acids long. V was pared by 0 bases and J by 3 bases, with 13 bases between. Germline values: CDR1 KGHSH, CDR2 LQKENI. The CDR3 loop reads CASSPPNGRLTDTQYF. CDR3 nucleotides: TGTGCCAGCTCACCACCTAACGGTAGACTAACAGATACGCAGTATTTT.

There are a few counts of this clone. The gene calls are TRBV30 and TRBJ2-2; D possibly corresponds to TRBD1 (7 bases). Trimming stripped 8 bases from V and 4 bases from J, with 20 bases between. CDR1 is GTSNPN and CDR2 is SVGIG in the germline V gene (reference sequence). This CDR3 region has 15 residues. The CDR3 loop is CAHKPQGGGTGELFF. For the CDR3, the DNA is TGTGCCCACAAACCCCAGGGGGGAGGCACCGGGGAGCTGTTTTTT.

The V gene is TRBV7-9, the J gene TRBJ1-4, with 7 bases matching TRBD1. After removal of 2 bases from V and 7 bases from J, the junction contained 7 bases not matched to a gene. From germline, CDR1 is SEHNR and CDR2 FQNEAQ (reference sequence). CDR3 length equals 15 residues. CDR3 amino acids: CASSLSQGRGEKLFF. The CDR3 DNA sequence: TGTGCCAGCAGCTTATCACAGGGGCGCGGTGAAAAACTGTTTTTT.

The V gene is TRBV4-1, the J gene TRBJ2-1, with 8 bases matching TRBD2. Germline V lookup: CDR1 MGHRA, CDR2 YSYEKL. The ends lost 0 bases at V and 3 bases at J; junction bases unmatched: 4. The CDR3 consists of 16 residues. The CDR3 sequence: CASSQDLSGDYNEQFF. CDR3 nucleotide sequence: TGCGCCAGCAGCCAAGATCTTAGCGGGGACTACAATGAGCAGTTCTTC.

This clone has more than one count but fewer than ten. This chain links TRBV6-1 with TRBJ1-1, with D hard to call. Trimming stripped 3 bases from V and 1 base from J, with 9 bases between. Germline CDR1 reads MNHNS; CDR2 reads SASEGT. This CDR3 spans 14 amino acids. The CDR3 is CASSDWGGNTEAFF. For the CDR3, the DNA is TGTGCCAGCAGTGATTGGGGAGGGAACACTGAAGCTTTCTTT.

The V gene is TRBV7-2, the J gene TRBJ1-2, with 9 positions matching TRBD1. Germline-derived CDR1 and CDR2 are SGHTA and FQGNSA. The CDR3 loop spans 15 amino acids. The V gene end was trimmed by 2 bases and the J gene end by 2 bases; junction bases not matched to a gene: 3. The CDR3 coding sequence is TGTGCCAGCAGCTTAAGCGGACAGGGGAACTATGGCTACACCTTC. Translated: CASSLSGQGNYGYTF. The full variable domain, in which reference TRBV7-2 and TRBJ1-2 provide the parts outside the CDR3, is GAGVSQSPSNKVTEKGKDVELRCDPISGHTALYWYRQSLGQGLEFLIYFQGNSAPDKSGLPSDRFSAERTGGSVSTLTIQRTQQEDSAVYLCASSLSGQGNYGYTFGSGTRLTVV.

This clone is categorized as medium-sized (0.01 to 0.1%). In nucleotides, the CDR3 is TGTGCCAGCAGCTCCCTCGGGAAAAGGGCGAACTACGAGCAGTACTTC. Amino acid sequence: CASSSLGKRANYEQYF. V gene TRBV7-9 combines with J gene TRBJ2-7, with D tentatively TRBD2 (5 bases). The CDR3 is made up of 16 amino acids. V gave up 4 bases and J gave up 3 bases, with 19 bases separating them. In germline, CDR1 is SEHNR, CDR2 FQNEAQ (reference sequence).

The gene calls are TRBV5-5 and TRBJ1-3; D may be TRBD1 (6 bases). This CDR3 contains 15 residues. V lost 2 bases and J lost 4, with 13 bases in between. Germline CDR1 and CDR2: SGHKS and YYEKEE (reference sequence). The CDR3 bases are TGTGCCAGCAGCTTACAGGGAGGGCGCGGAAACACCATATATTTT. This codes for CASSLQGGRGNTIYF.

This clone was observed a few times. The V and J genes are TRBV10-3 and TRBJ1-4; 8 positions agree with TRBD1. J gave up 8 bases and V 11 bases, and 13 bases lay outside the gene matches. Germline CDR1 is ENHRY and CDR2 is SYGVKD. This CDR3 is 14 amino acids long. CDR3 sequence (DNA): TGTGCCTCGAGAAGGTCAGGGGGCCAGGAAAAACTGTTTTTT. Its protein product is CASRRSGGQEKLFF.

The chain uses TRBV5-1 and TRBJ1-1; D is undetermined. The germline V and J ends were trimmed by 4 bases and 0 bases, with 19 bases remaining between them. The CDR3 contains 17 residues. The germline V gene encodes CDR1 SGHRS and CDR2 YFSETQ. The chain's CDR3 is CASSPKMGPSVNTEAFF. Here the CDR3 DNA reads TGCGCCAGCAGCCCGAAAATGGGCCCTTCTGTGAACACTGAAGCTTTCTTT.

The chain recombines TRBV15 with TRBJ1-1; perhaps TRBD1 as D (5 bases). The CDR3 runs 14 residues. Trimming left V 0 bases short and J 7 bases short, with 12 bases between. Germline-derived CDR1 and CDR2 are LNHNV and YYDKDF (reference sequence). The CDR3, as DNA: TGTGCCACCAGCAGAGAGGACAAGCCCAATGAAGCTTTCTTT. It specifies CATSREDKPNEAFF.

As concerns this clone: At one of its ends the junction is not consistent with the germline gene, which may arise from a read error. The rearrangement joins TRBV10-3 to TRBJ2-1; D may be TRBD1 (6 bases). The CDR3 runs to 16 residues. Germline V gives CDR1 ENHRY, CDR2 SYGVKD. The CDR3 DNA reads TGTGCCAGCAGTGCCACCACAGGGAGCCCCTACAATGAGCAGTTCTTC. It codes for CASSATTGSPYNEQFF.

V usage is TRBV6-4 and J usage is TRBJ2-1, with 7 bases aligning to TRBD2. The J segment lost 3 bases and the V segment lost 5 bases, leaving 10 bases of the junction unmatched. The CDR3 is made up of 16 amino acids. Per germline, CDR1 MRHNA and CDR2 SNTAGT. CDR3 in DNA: TGTGCCAGCAGTTCCAGCCCCTCGGGGGGCTACAATGAGCAGTTCTTC. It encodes CASSSSPSGGYNEQFF.

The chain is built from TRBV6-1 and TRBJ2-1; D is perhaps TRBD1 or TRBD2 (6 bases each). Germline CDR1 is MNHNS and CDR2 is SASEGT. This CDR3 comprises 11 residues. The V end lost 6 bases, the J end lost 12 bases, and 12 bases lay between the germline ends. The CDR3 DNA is TGTGCCAGCAGGCGGAGGGGGATGCAGTTCTTC. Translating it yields CASRRRGMQFF.

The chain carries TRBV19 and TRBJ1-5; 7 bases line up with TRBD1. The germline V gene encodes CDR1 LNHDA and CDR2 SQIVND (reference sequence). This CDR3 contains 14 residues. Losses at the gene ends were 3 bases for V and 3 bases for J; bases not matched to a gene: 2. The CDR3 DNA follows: TGTGCCAGTAGTATCGACAGGGCCAATCAGCCCCAGCATTTT. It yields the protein CASSIDRANQPQHF.

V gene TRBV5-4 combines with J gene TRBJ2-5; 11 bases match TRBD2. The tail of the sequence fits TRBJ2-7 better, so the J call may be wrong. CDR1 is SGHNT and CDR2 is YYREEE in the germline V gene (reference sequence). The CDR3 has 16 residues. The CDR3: CASSFMLAGGLYEQYF. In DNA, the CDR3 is TGTGCCAGCAGCTTTATGCTAGCGGGAGGTCTCTACGAGCAGTACTTC.

The CDR3 DNA sequence: TGTGCCAGCCCCCCCAACGGGCGCAGCTCCTACGAGCAGTACTTC. Translation gives CASPPNGRSSYEQYF. The V gene is TRBV7-3, the J gene TRBJ2-7; D is undetermined. The CDR3 covers 15 residues. Trimming took 8 bases from V and 0 from J, leaving 17 bases between them. CDR1 is SGHTA and CDR2 is FQGTGA in the germline V gene.

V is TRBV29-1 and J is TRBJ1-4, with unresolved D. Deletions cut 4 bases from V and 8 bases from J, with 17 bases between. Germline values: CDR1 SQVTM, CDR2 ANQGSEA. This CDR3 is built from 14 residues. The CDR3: CSVGDDWSLEKLFF. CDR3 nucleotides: TGCAGCGTTGGAGACGACTGGTCGCTCGAAAAACTGTTTTTT.

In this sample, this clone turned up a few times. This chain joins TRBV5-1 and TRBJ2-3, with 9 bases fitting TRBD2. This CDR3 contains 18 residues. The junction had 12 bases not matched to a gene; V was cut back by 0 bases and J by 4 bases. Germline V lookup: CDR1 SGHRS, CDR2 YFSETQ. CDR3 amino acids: CASSLGSSGAPGPDTQYF. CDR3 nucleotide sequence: TGCGCCAGCAGCTTGGGTTCTAGCGGGGCCCCTGGGCCAGATACGCAGTATTTT.

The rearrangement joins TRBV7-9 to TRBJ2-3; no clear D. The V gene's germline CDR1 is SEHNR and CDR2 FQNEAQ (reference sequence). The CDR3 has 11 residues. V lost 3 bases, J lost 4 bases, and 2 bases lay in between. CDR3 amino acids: CASSFSDTQYF. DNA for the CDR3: TGTGCCAGCAGCTTTTCAGATACGCAGTATTTT. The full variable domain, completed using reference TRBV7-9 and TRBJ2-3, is DTGVSQNPRHKITKRGQNVTFRCDPISEHNRLYWYRQTLGQGPEFLTYFQNEAQLEKSRLLSDRFSAERPKGSFSTLEIQRTEQGDSAMYLCASSFSDTQYFGPGTRLTVL.

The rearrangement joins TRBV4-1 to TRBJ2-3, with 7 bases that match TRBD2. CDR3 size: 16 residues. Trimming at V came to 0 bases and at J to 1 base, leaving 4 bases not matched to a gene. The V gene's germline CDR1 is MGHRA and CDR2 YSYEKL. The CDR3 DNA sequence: TGCGCCAGCAGCCAAGAGGCGAGCGGGGGCACAGATACGCAGTATTTT. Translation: CASSQEASGGTDTQYF.

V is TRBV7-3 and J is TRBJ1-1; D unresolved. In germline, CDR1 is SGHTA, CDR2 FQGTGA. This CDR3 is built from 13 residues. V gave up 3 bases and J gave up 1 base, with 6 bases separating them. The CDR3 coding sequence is TGTGCCAGCAGCTTGGCGGGGAACACTGAAGCTTTCTTT. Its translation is CASSLAGNTEAFF. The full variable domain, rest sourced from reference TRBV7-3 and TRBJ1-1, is GAGVSQTPSNKVTEKGKYVELRCDPISGHTALYWYRQSLGQGPEFLIYFQGTGAADDSGLPNDRFFAVRPEGSVSTLKIQRTERGDSAVYLCASSLAGNTEAFFGQGTRLTVV.

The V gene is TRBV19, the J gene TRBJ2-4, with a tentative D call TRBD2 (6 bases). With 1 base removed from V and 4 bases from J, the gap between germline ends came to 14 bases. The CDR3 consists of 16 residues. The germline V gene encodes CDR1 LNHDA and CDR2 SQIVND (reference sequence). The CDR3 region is CASSIAPRGLKNIQYF. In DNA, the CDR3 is TGTGCCAGTAGTATAGCCCCCCGGGGACTGAAAAACATTCAGTACTTC.

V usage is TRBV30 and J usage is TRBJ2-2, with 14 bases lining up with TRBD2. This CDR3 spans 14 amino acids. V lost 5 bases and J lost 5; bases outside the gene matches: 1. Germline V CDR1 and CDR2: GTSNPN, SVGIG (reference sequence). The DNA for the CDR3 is TGTGCCTGGGGACTAGCGGGAGGTACCGGGGAGCTGTTTTTT. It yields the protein CAWGLAGGTGELFF.

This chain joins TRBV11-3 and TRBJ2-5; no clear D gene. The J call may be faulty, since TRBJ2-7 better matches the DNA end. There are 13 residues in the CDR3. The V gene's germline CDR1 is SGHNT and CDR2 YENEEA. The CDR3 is CASSLAGSYEQYF. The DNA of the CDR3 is TGTGCCAGCAGCTTAGCGGGCTCCTACGAGCAGTACTTC.